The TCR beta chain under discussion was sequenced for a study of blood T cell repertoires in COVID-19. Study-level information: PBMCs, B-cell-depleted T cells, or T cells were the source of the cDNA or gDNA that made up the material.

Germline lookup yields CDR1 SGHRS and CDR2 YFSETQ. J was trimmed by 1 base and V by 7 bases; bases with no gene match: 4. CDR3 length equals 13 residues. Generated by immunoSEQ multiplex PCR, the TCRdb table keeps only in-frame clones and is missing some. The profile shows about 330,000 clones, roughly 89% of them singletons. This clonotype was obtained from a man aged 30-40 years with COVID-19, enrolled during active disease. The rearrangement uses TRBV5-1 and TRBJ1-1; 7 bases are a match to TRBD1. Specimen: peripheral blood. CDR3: CASSRGENTEAFF. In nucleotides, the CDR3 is TGCGCCAGCTCCAGGGGGGAGAACACTGAAGCTTTCTTT. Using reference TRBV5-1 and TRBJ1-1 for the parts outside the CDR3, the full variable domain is KAGVTQTPRYLIKTRGQQVTLSCSPISGHRSVSWYQQTPGQGLQFLFEYFSETQRNKGNFPGRFSGRQFSNSRSEMNVSTLELGDSALYLCASSRGENTEAFFGQGTRLTVV.